The 14 T cell receptor beta chains presented below share a single source sample, sequenced in a study of cytomegalovirus exposure and HLA in healthy donors. The PCR made use of 60 Vbeta and 13 Jbeta primers. Generated by immunoSEQ multiplex PCR, the TCRdb table keeps only in-frame clones and is missing some. In the table there are roughly 100,000 clones, about four fifths of which are singletons. The sample comprised PBMCs. Receptors originate from a man aged 40-50 years in good health and CMV-seronegative.

In this sample, this clone turned up a few times. V and J are TRBV6-4 and TRBJ2-3; 13 bases agree with TRBD2. Germline CDR1 is MRHNA and CDR2 is SNTAGT. The CDR3 totals 15 residues. The J segment lost 6 bases and the V segment lost 5 bases, leaving 5 bases of the junction unmatched. CDR3 protein: CASSRTSGSPDTQYF. CDR3 coding DNA: TGTGCCAGCAGTAGGACTAGCGGGAGTCCCGATACGCAGTATTTT.

V is TRBV13 and J is TRBJ1-4; 10 bases line up with TRBD1. Germline assignment: CDR1 PRHDT and CDR2 FYEKMQ (reference sequence). The CDR3 has 14 amino acids. V was clipped by 4 bases and J by 8 bases; unmatched bases: 4. The CDR3 is CASSSGTGEEKLFF. In DNA form, the CDR3 reads TGTGCCAGCAGCTCCGGGACAGGGGAGGAAAAACTGTTTTTT. Complete variable domain (other parts from reference TRBV13 and TRBJ1-4): AAGVIQSPRHLIKEKRETATLKCYPIPRHDTVYWYQQGPGQDPQFLISFYEKMQSDKGSIPDRFSAQQFSDYHSELNMSSLELGDSALYFCASSSGTGEEKLFFGSGTQLSVL.

J is TRBJ1-6 and V is TRBV2; 7 bases map to TRBD1. The germline gives CDR1 SNHLY, CDR2 FYNNEI. The V segment lost 6 bases and the J segment 7 bases; nucleotides outside the gene matches: 6. This CDR3 spans 14 amino acids. CDR3: CASRTGSRNSPLHF. The CDR3 region has the DNA TGTGCCAGCAGGACAGGGTCGAGGAATTCACCCCTCCACTTT.

J is TRBJ1-2 and V is TRBV19, with D unresolved. Germline V gives CDR1 LNHDA, CDR2 SQIVND (reference sequence). CDR3 length: 14 residues. V was clipped by 5 bases and J by 5 bases, with 15 bases between them. The CDR3 sequence: CASSASEWRYGYTF. The CDR3 DNA is TGTGCCAGTAGTGCTTCAGAATGGAGGTATGGCTACACCTTC. Together with reference TRBV19 and TRBJ1-2, the CDR3 gives the full variable domain: DGGITQSPKYLFRKEGQNVTLSCEQNLNHDAMYWYRQDPGQGLRLIYYSQIVNDFQKGDIAEGYSVSREKKESFPLTVTSAQKNPTAFYLCASSASEWRYGYTFGSGTRLTVV.

This clone has only one observation. This rearrangement joins TRBV11-3 to TRBJ2-7, with 9 bases identical to TRBD2. Germline CDR1 is SGHNT and CDR2 is YENEEA. The CDR3 spans 17 residues. V lost 1 base, J lost 4 bases, and 11 bases stayed unmatched. The CDR3 DNA is TGTGCCAGCAGCTTAGTCGTACAGCGGGGGGCCAAATACGAGCAGTACTTC. It codes for CASSLVVQRGAKYEQYF. The full variable domain, completed using reference TRBV11-3 and TRBJ2-7, is EAGVVQSPRYKIIEKKQPVAFWCNPISGHNTLYWYLQNLGQGPELLIRYENEEAVDDSQLPKDRFSAERLKGVDSTLKIQPAELGDSAVYLCASSLVVQRGAKYEQYFGPGTRLTVT.

This sequence joins TRBV12-5 and TRBJ1-1, with 9 positions matching TRBD1. Trimming cost V 1 base and J 4 bases; bases outside gene matches: 4. The CDR3 covers 15 residues. CDR1 and CDR2 from the germline V gene are LGHNT and FRNRAP. CDR3 sequence reads: CASGLGDRVSTEAFF. Written as DNA, the CDR3 is TGTGCTAGTGGTTTGGGGGACAGGGTTAGCACTGAAGCTTTCTTT. Full variable domain (missing parts from reference TRBV12-5 and TRBJ1-1): DARVTQTPRHKVTEMGQEVTMRCQPILGHNTVFWYRQTMMQGLELLAYFRNRAPLDDSGMPKDRFSAEMPDATLATLKIQPSEPRDSAVYFCASGLGDRVSTEAFFGQGTRLTVV.

This chain joins TRBV21-1 and TRBJ2-3; the table gives TRBD2 as D, unverified against the DNA. TRBV21-1 is listed as a pseudogene. CDR3 length: 19 residues. The CDR3 coding sequence is TGTGCCAGTACCTACAACCCCTCCAGACTAGCGGGAGCAACAGATACGCAGTATTTT. This codes for CASTYNPSRLAGATDTQYF.

V gene TRBV18 combines with J gene TRBJ2-7; 8 positions match TRBD1. The germline gives CDR1 KGHSH, CDR2 LQKENI. The V gene end was trimmed by 0 bases and the J gene end by 3 bases; junction bases not matched to a gene: 7. This CDR3 region has 16 residues. Written as DNA, the CDR3 is TGTGCCAGCTCACCACCGAACGGACAGGGAGGCTACGAGCAGTACTTC. It specifies CASSPPNGQGGYEQYF.

The chain carries TRBV7-3 and TRBJ2-3; 7 bases are shared with TRBD2. Germline V gene lookup returns CDR1 SGHTA and CDR2 FQGTGA. J gave up 6 bases and V 2 bases, and 2 bases lay outside the gene matches. This CDR3 is 13 amino acids long. In nucleotides, the CDR3 is TGTGCCAGCAGCTTATCCGGGGGGGATACGCAGTATTTT. Residues: CASSLSGGDTQYF.

This sequence joins TRBV9 and TRBJ1-5; D unclear. V lost 0 bases and J 2 bases, leaving 9 bases between the germline ends. Germline V gene data show CDR1 as SGDLS and CDR2 as YYNGEE. The CDR3 covers 15 residues. The CDR3 spells CASSVGSVGNQPQHF. The CDR3 bases are TGTGCCAGCAGCGTAGGATCGGTTGGCAATCAGCCCCAGCATTTT.

The CDR3 here is CASKDSHSYEQYF. The CDR3 nucleotides read TGTGCCAGCAAGGACTCACACTCCTACGAGCAGTACTTC. The chain carries TRBV6-6 and TRBJ2-7, with a weak D call TRBD2 (5 bases). The CDR3 consists of 13 residues. The V and J ends lost 7 bases and 0 bases respectively, with 10 bases between them. The germline V gene has CDR1 MNHNY and CDR2 SVGAGI (reference sequence).

V usage is TRBV19 and J usage is TRBJ1-5; TRBD1 aligns across 9 bases. In germline, CDR1 is LNHDA, CDR2 SQIVND (reference sequence). J lost 6 bases, V lost 4 bases, and 7 bases had no gene match. This CDR3 spans 15 amino acids. The DNA for the CDR3 is TGTGCCAGTAGTACGGACAGGGGTGGCACTCAGCCCCAGCATTTT. This encodes CASSTDRGGTQPQHF.

The rearrangement links TRBV27 to TRBJ1-4, with 7 bases identical to TRBD1. J lost 1 base, V lost 5 bases, and 4 bases had no gene match. CDR3 size: 15 residues. Germline V gene sequence: CDR1 MNHEY, CDR2 SMNVEV (reference sequence). CDR3 nucleotide sequence: TGTGCCAGCAGTCCGTGGGACAGAACTAATGAAAAACTGTTTTTT. Translation: CASSPWDRTNEKLFF.

The chain has TRBV7-9 and TRBJ2-5, with TRBD1 matching 7 bases. Germline CDR1 is SEHNR and CDR2 is FQNEAQ (reference sequence). The CDR3 is made up of 17 amino acids. V lost 1 base, J lost 0 bases, and 8 bases stayed unmatched. The CDR3 loop reads CASSLGYRGLYQETQYF. CDR3 bases: TGTGCCAGCAGCTTAGGATACAGGGGCCTGTACCAAGAGACCCAGTACTTC.